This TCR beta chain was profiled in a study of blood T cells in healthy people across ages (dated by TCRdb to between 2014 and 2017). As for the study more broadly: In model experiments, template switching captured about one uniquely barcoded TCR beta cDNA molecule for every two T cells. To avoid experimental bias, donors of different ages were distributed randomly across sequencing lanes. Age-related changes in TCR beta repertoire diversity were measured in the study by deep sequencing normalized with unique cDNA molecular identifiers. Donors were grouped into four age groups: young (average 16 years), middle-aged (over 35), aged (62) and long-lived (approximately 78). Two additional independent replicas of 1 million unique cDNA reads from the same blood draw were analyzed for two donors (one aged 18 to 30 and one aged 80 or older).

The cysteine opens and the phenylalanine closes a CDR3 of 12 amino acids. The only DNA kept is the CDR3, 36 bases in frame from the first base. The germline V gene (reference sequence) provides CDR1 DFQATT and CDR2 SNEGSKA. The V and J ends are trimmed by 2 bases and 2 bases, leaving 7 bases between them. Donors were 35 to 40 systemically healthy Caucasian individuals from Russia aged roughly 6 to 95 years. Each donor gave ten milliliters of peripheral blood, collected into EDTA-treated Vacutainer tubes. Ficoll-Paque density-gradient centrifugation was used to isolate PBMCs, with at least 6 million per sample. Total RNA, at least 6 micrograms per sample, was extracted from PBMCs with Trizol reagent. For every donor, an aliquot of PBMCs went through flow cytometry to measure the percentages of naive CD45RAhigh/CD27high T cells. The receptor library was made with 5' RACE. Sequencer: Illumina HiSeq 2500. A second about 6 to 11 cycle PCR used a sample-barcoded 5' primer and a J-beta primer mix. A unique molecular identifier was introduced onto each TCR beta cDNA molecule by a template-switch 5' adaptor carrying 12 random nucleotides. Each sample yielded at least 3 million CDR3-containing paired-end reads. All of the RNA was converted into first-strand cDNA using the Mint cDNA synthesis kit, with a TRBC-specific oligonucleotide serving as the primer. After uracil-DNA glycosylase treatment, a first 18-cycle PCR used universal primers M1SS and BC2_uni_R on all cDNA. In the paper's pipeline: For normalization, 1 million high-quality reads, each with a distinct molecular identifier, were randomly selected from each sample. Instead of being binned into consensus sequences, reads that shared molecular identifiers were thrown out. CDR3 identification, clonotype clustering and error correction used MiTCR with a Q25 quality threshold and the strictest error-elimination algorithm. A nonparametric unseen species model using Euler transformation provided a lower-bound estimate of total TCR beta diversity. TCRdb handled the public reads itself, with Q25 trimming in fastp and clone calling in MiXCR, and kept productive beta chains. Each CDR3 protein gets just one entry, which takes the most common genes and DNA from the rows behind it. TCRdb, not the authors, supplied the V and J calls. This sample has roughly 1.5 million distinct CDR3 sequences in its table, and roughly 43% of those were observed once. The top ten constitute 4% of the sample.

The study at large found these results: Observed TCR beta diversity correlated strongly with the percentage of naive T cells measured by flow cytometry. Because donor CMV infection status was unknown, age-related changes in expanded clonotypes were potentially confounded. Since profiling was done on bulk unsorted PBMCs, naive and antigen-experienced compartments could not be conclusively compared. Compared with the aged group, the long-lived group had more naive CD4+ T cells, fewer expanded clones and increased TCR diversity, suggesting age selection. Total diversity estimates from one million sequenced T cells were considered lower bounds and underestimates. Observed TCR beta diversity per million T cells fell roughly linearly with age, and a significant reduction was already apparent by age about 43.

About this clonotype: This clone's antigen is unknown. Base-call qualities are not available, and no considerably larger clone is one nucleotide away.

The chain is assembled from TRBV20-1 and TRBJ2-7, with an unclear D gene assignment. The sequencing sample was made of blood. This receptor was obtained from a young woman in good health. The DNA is TGCAGTGCTAGACAGGCTACCTACGAGCAGTACTTC. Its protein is CSARQATYEQYF.